This TCR beta chain emerged from a study of cytomegalovirus exposure and HLA in healthy donors. General observations from the study: As immune exposure information, only CMV serostatus was available. Being productive about 87% or about 30% of the time was typical of most TCR beta V segments in an earlier analysis. An Asian-associated ancestry cluster reportedly showed fewer N-insertions than the approximately 660-donor mean in a later analysis.

On this clone: As yet, its antigen is unknown.

With V trimmed by 3 bases and J by 2 bases, 12 bases remained unmatched. This CDR3 is 18 amino acids long. Germline CDR1 is LGHNA and CDR2 is YNFKEQ. The PCR made use of 60 Vbeta and 13 Jbeta primers. In the source study's methods: In a later analysis, of tens of millions of unique beta chains, approximately 10 million appeared in at least two donors. The protocol was immunoSEQ multiplex PCR, while the TCRdb copy is restricted to in-frame clones and leaves out a portion. That table furnishes V, J and clone size, whereas the DNA furnished D and trimming. The sample has about 200,000 clones, roughly 79% seen once.

This receptor was identified in a man under 40 in good health and CMV-seronegative. Sequenced input: PBMCs. This chain uses TRBV4-2 with TRBJ2-7; 11 bases map to TRBD2. For the CDR3, the DNA is TGTGCCAGCAGCCACAATAAAGCGGGACTAGCGGACCCCTACGAGCAGTACTTC. It specifies CASSHNKAGLADPYEQYF.